What follows are 20 T cell receptor beta chains derived from one specimen sequenced in a study of immune evolution from preneoplasia to lung adenocarcinoma. Assay: immunoSEQ multiplex PCR; the TCRdb copy retains only in-frame clones and omits some. The sample yields under 7,000 clones, around 73% seen once. Sequencing was performed on FFPE lung adenocarcinoma in situ tissue. These receptor sequences come from an older donor with lung adenocarcinoma.

This clone was counted only a few times. This rearrangement joins TRBV6-6 to TRBJ2-7, with D possibly matching TRBD1 (6 bases). Deletions cut 8 bases from V and 4 bases from J, with 18 bases between. Germline V CDR1 and CDR2: MNHNY, SVGAGI (reference sequence). The CDR3 is 14 amino acids. CDR3 in amino acids: CASSVQGTGYEQYF. The CDR3 nucleotides read TGTGCCAGCTCCGTCCAGGGGACCGGATACGAGCAGTACTTC.

The gene calls are TRBV18 and TRBJ1-1; possible D gene TRBD1, 6 bases. From germline, CDR1 is KGHSH and CDR2 LQKENI. CDR3 size: 14 residues. With 6 bases removed from V and 0 bases from J, the gap between germline ends came to 11 bases. The CDR3 here is CASSPGTMNTEAFF. For the CDR3, the DNA is TGTGCCAGCTCGCCCGGGACAATGAACACTGAAGCTTTCTTT.

The V and J genes are TRBV28 and TRBJ1-2; 11 positions match TRBD1. There are 15 residues in the CDR3. Losses at the gene ends were 4 bases for V and 6 bases for J; bases not matched to a gene: 7. Per germline, CDR1 MDHEN and CDR2 SYDVKM. CDR3 loop: CASSYWTGGGDGYTF. DNA of the CDR3: TGTGCCAGCAGTTACTGGACAGGGGGCGGGGATGGCTACACCTTC.

In its sample, this clone was seen once. The rearrangement uses TRBV6-4 and TRBJ2-1; D is unclear. Trimming removed 3 bases from V and 7 bases from J, with 10 bases in between. CDR1 and CDR2 (germline): MRHNA, SNTAGT. The CDR3 length is 13 residues. The CDR3 region has the DNA TGTGCCAGCAGTGAGGCGCCTGGGAATGAGCAGTTCTTC. It specifies CASSEAPGNEQFF.

This clone was seen just once. The chain is built from TRBV20-1 and TRBJ1-1; D gene unclear. The CDR3 sequence is 11 residues long. Trimming removed 2 bases from V and 12 bases from J, with 13 bases in between. Germline V gives CDR1 DFQATT, CDR2 SNEGSKA (reference sequence). CDR3 loop: CSARMSMLTFF. CDR3 in DNA: TGCAGTGCTAGAATGTCAATGTTAACTTTCTTT.

This chain connects TRBV11-2 to TRBJ2-7; 7 nucleotides agree with TRBD1. This CDR3 has 14 amino acids. V shed 4 bases and J 2 bases; nucleotides not matched to a gene: 5. Germline assignment: CDR1 SGHAT and CDR2 FQNNGV. CDR3 in DNA: TGTGCCAGCAGCTCAAGGACAGGAACCTACGAGCAGTACTTC. Amino acid sequence: CASSSRTGTYEQYF. The complete variable domain, with remaining parts taken from reference TRBV11-2 and TRBJ2-7, reads EAGVAQSPRYKIIEKRQSVAFWCNPISGHATLYWYQQILGQGPKLLIQFQNNGVVDDSQLPKDRFSAERLKGVDSTLKIQPAKLEDSAVYLCASSSRTGTYEQYFGPGTRLTVT.

V gene TRBV9 combines with J gene TRBJ2-2; possibly TRBD2 for D (6 bases). The CDR3 has 16 residues. The V gene lost 0 bases and the J gene lost 1 base, with 10 bases spanning the gap. The germline V gene encodes CDR1 SGDLS and CDR2 YYNGEE. In nucleotides, the CDR3 is TGTGCCAGCAGCGTAGGGCTAGCGCTGAACACCGGGGAGCTGTTTTTT. It translates to CASSVGLALNTGELFF.

This clone was seen a handful of times. The V call is TRBV4-2, the J call TRBJ1-6, with D possibly TRBD1 on 6 matching bases. The ends were cut back, 0 bases at V and 10 bases at J, with 13 bases in the middle. Germline V gene lookup returns CDR1 LGHNA and CDR2 YNFKEQ. The CDR3 totals 15 residues. The CDR3 region has the DNA TGTGCCAGCAGCCAAGATACCCCAGGGGTCTCACCCCTCCACTTT. Translation: CASSQDTPGVSPLHF.

In this sample, this clone turned up once. This chain links TRBV19 with TRBJ2-3, with D perhaps given as TRBD1 or TRBD2 (6 bases each). This CDR3 contains 14 residues. CDR1 is LNHDA, CDR2 SQIVND, per germline (reference sequence). V shed 7 bases and J shed 6 bases, with 17 bases lying between them. In DNA form, the CDR3 reads TGTGCCAGTACCCTTGAGGGGGGCGGGGATACGCAGTATTTT. Encoded protein: CASTLEGGGDTQYF.

This chain joins TRBV4-1 and TRBJ1-4; 11 bases are shared with TRBD1. With V trimmed by 5 bases and J by 8 bases, 4 bases remained unmatched. Germline V CDR1 and CDR2: MGHRA, YSYEKL. This CDR3 has 14 amino acids. CDR3 sequence reads: CASSTRTGGEKLFF. CDR3 bases: TGCGCCAGCAGCACACGGACAGGGGGCGAAAAACTGTTTTTT.

J is TRBJ1-1 and V is TRBV6-1; D is ambiguous. CDR1 is MNHNS and CDR2 is SASEGT in the germline V gene. Trimming pared 7 bases from V and 1 base from J, leaving 10 bases between. The CDR3 sequence is 13 residues long. CDR3 protein: CASTEGENTEAFF. Here the CDR3 DNA reads TGTGCCAGCACGGAGGGAGAGAACACTGAAGCTTTCTTT.

The DNA of the CDR3 is TGCAGCGTTGTCGAACAGGGGGCGGGCTACACCTTC. Protein sequence: CSVVEQGAGYTF. The J gene is TRBJ1-2, the V gene TRBV29-1, with 9 bases aligning to TRBD1. J gave up 8 bases and V 4 bases, and 5 bases lay outside the gene matches. Germline V lookup: CDR1 SQVTM, CDR2 ANQGSEA. The CDR3 consists of 12 residues.

This clone was seen a handful of times. This rearrangement joins TRBV19 to TRBJ1-2; D is unresolved. With 5 bases removed from V and 0 bases from J, the gap between germline ends came to 10 bases. This CDR3 is 14 amino acids long. The germline V gene has CDR1 LNHDA and CDR2 SQIVND (reference sequence). The CDR3 spells CASSRGIANYGYTF. The CDR3, as DNA: TGTGCCAGTAGTCGAGGGATAGCTAACTATGGCTACACCTTC.

The CDR3 region has the DNA TGTGCCAGCAGCAGACAGGGACAACCCCAGCATTTT. Protein product: CASSRQGQPQHF. The chain is built from TRBV5-4 and TRBJ1-5; 7 bases are shared with TRBD1. V gave up 4 bases and J gave up 10 bases; unmatched junction bases: 5. The CDR3 spans 12 residues. CDR1 is SGHNT and CDR2 is YYREEE in the germline V gene (reference sequence).

This clone was picked up a small number of times. This sample also contains other DNA sequences that code for the same CDR3. Here the CDR3 DNA reads TGTGCCAGCAGCTTCTCCGCCGTGAGGGAGCAGTACTTC. Translated: CASSFSAVREQYF. The rearrangement links TRBV7-8 to TRBJ2-7; D call uncertain. The CDR3 extends over 13 amino acids. V shed 3 bases and J shed 7 bases, with 13 bases lying between them. Per germline, CDR1 SGHVS and CDR2 FQNEAQ. Together with reference TRBV7-8 and TRBJ2-7, the CDR3 gives the full variable domain: GAGVSQSPRYKVAKRGQDVALRCDPISGHVSLFWYQQALGQGPEFLTYFQNEAQLDKSGLPSDRFFAERPEGSVSTLKIQRTQQEDSAVYLCASSFSAVREQYFGPGTRLTVT.

The chain uses TRBV29-1 and TRBJ1-2; D ambiguous. The V and J ends lost 7 bases and 5 bases respectively, with 14 bases between them. CDR1 is SQVTM, CDR2 ANQGSEA, per germline. The length of the CDR3 is 12 residues. The CDR3 DNA reads TGCAGCGCAACGGACCCCCCGTATGGCTACACCTTC. It encodes CSATDPPYGYTF.

This clone was recorded a few times. V usage is TRBV2 and J usage is TRBJ2-2, with 9 bases identical to TRBD2. Germline CDR1 is SNHLY and CDR2 is FYNNEI. This CDR3 spans 13 amino acids. With V trimmed by 8 bases and J by 8 bases, 6 bases remained unmatched. This chain's CDR3 is CASGLAGAGELFF. CDR3 nucleotides: TGTGCCAGCGGGTTAGCGGGAGCTGGGGAGCTGTTTTTT.

The chain recombines TRBV19 with TRBJ1-5; D gene unclear. The germline V gene encodes CDR1 LNHDA and CDR2 SQIVND (reference sequence). Trimming cost V 1 base and J 6 bases, with 16 bases left between them. The CDR3 extends over 16 amino acids. The CDR3 region has the DNA TGTGCCAGTAGTATAGGAGGAACATACACCCCTCAGCCCCAGCATTTT. It yields the protein CASSIGGTYTPQPQHF.

V gene TRBV7-2 combines with J gene TRBJ2-1; 10 bases fit TRBD2. Per the germline V gene, CDR1 is SGHTA and CDR2 is FQGNSA. CDR3 length equals 16 residues. V was clipped by 5 bases and J by 5 bases; unmatched bases: 9. Here the CDR3 DNA reads TGTGCCAGCAGCCGGGCGGCTAGCGGGGGAAACAATGAGCAGTTCTTC. Translation: CASSRAASGGNNEQFF.

This clone has just one count. This rearrangement joins TRBV2 to TRBJ2-7, with no clear D. From germline, CDR1 is SNHLY and CDR2 FYNNEI. The V end lost 6 bases, the J end lost 2 bases, and 8 bases lay between the germline ends. The CDR3 spans 12 residues. The CDR3 DNA reads as TGTGCCAGCAGAAGGTCTCCCTACGAGCAGTACTTC. It yields the protein CASRRSPYEQYF.